The TCR beta chain under discussion was sequenced for a study of blood T cell repertoires in COVID-19 (dated by TCRdb to about 2020). For context, the study as a whole: Samples from collaborators originated in the United States, Italy and Spain and spanned both the acute and convalescent phases of COVID-19. The material from the prospective study consisted of cDNA or gDNA derived from T cells, B-cell-depleted T cells, or PBMCs. Subjects who had been exposed to COVID-19, were actively infected with it, or had recovered from it provided the deeply sampled blood TCRbeta repertoires that made up the dataset. The repertoires were made available in a free public database intended to serve as a resource for research on the immune response to SARS-CoV-2. The samples were drawn from the first 160 participants of the ongoing ImmuneRACE study and from 1,254 subjects provided by 6 global collaborators. A de-identified subject ID, COVID-19 status, age in years and sex were almost always included in the sample metadata. Where HLA class I and class II types were available, the types were taken from metadata supplied by the sample provider, not from assay-based typing.

As concerns this clone: The antigen it recognizes is unknown. No base quality information exists; no much larger clone differs at one position.

TCRbeta CDR3 regions were amplified from genomic DNA by means of the immunoSEQ Assay, a bias-controlled multiplex PCR. Processing in the source paper ran as follows. The number of nucleated cells in each sample was estimated by amplification of reference gene primers within the assay. Sequence reads were collapsed and filtered to measure the absolute abundance of every unique TCRbeta CDR3 rearrangement. For each sample, productive Simpson clonality was calculated as the square root of Simpson's diversity index over productive rearrangements. The clones in this table, taken by TCRdb from immuneACCESS, are in-frame only. Not every clone is retained; where verified, under half of the shortfall comes from an unresolved V gene, and the cause of the rest is unknown. That table gives V, J and clone size, and the DNA gave D and trimming. The sample table records approximately 150,000 clones; around nine tenths of these occur just once. Of the sample, 8.5% to 9.5% falls within the top ten clones.

Based on the germline V gene (reference sequence), the CDR1 and CDR2 sequences are MNHEY and SMNVEV. There are 15 amino acids in the CDR3, from cysteine to phenylalanine inclusive. Kept here is only the CDR3 DNA, which spans 45 bases and is read in frame from base 1. Trimming takes 3 bases off V and 1 base off J; junction bases not matched to a gene: 5. General study outcomes and caveats: Clinical and demographic metadata were provided uncurated, with the amount varying by source and participant.

Collaborating institutions collected whole blood in K2EDTA tubes following their own protocols. For TCRbeta analysis, collaborators shipped samples in one of three forms: frozen whole blood, isolated PBMCs, or DNA extracted from either of those sample types. The chain couples TRBV27 to TRBJ1-1, with TRBD1 identical over 7 junction bases. Material: peripheral blood. This TCR was recovered from a woman in her fifties or sixties with active or convalescent COVID-19. The sequenced DNA is TGTGCCAGCAGTTTTGAGGGGGCGAAGAACACTGAAGCTTTCTTT. The encoded protein is CASSFEGAKNTEAFF.